This TCR beta chain was sequenced during a study of control samples from healthy donors and cancer patients. The germline V and J ends were trimmed by 2 bases and 6 bases, with 7 bases remaining between them. This CDR3 has 13 amino acids. Here immunoSEQ multiplex PCR was the method, and the copy in TCRdb shows in-frame clones only, minus some. The repertoire includes about 98,000 clones, 75% to 85% of them detected once, and roughly a tenth sits in the top ten. V gene TRBV12-3 or TRBV12-4 combines with J gene TRBJ2-2; D call uncertain. Sequencing was carried out using blood. This TCR came from a young woman in good health. The chain's CDR3 is CASSLSGPGELFF. The CDR3 DNA reads as TGTGCCAGCAGTTTATCCGGTCCCGGGGAGCTGTTTTTT.